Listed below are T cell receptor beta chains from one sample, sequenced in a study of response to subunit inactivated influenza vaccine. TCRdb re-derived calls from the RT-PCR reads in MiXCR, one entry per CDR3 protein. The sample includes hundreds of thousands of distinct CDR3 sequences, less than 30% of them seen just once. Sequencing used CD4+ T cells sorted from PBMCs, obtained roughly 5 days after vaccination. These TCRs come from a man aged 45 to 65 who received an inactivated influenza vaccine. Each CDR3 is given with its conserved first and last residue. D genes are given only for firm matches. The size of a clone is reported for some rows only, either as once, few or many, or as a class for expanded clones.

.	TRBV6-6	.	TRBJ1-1	CASSADGEAEAFF	TGTGCCAGCAGTGCCGACGGGGAGGCTGAAGCTTTCTTT
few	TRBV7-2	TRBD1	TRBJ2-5	CASRGTGGRETQYF	TGTGCCAGCAGGGGGACAGGGGGGCGGGAGACCCAGTACTTC
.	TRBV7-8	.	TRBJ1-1	CASSRVMNTEAFF	TGTGCCAGCAGCAGGGTGATGAACACTGAAGCTTTCTTT
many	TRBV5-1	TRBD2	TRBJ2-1	CASSSPGTSSYNEQFF	TGCGCCAGCAGCTCTCCCGGGACTAGCTCCTACAATGAGCAGTTCTTC
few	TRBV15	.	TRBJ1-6	CATSRESSSYNSPLHF	TGTGCCACCAGCAGAGAGTCGAGCTCCTATAATTCACCCCTCCACTTT
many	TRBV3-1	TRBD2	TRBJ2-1	CAFSSGTSGRARSYNEQFF	TGTGCCTTCAGTTCAGGGACTAGCGGGAGGGCCAGGTCCTACAATGAGCAGTTCTTC
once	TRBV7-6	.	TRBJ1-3	CASSLEGGGNTMYF	TGTGCCAGCAGCTTAGAAGGGGGTGGAAACACCATGTATTTT
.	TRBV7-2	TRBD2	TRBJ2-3	CASSLNILAGGPGTQYF	TGTGCCAGCAGCTTAAACATCCTAGCGGGGGGGCCGGGTACGCAGTATTTT
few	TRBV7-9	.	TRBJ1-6	CASSLDLASPLHF	TGTGCCAGCAGCTTAGACCTGGCATCACCCCTCCACTTT
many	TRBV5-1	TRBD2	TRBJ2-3	CASSLNWASGSTYTQYF	TGCGCCAGCAGTCTCAATTGGGCTAGCGGGAGTACGTATACGCAGTATTTT
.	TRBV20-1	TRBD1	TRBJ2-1	CSARGRDREKQFF	TGCAGTGCTAGAGGCCGCGACAGGGAGAAGCAGTTCTTC
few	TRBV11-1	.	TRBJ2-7	CASSLEMTLGEQYF	TGTGCCAGCAGCTTAGAAATGACCCTAGGCGAGCAGTACTTC